Listed here is a single TCR beta chain. The antigen remains undetermined. The sample belongs to a study of T-cell memory formation after mild COVID-19. Background on the study: The study found TCR clusters largely donor specific.

Each CDR3 protein is one row after TCRdb ran MiXCR on the 5' RACE reads. The table includes approximately 500,000 distinct CDR3 sequences, about 23% detected once. V was trimmed by 2 bases and J by 5 bases, leaving 14 bases between them. Germline V gene data show CDR1 as LGHDT and CDR2 as YNNKEL (reference sequence). This CDR3 contains 15 residues. Study-wide results and caveats: Nothing showed for sure that second-wave clones peaking on day 37 were SARS-CoV-2 specific.

The V gene is TRBV3-1, the J gene TRBJ2-3, with D possibly being TRBD1 (5 bases). The sequenced sample consisted of PBMCs or a T cell subset sorted from them (not recorded which). This sequence was found in an adult woman who had mild COVID-19 (a few samples of this study predate the infection). Cell type and time point are not known. The DNA of the CDR3 is TGTGCCAGCAGCCAAATGGGCAGGGTCGGAGATACGCAGTATTTT. As protein: CASSQMGRVGDTQYF.